The rows below give T cell receptor beta chains drawn from one sample of a study of OX40 agonist ivuxolimab in advanced cancers. TCRdb's table, derived via immunoSEQ multiplex PCR, lists solely in-frame clones and lacks some. This table holds tens of thousands of clones, about 82% found once. The sequencing here drew on CD4+ or CD8+ T cells sorted from blood, taken in a trial of the OX40 agonist ivuxolimab. These receptors were obtained from an adult with an advanced solid tumor such as melanoma, head and neck, liver or kidney cancer. The CDR3 runs from the conserved cysteine through the conserved F or W. A D gene is named only where the DNA matches it firmly. Clone size is stated in some rows and not others, as once, few, many or a class when expanded.

.	.	TRBV12-2	TRBJ2-5	CASRLVSRVSQETQYF	TGTGCAAGTCGCTTAGTATCCAGGGTTTCTCAAGAGACCCAGTACTTC
TRBD1	.	TRBV6-6	TRBJ2-1	CASIIGTGFVYNEQFF	TGTGCCAGCATCATCGGGACAGGGTTTGTCTACAATGAGCAGTTCTTC
.	few	TRBV2	TRBJ1-5	CASSAVRTRDQPQHF	TGTGCCAGCAGTGCTGTCAGGACTAGGGATCAGCCCCAGCATTTT
TRBD1	.	TRBV6-1	TRBJ1-4	CASSRGRANEKLFF	TGTGCCAGCAGTAGGGGGCGAGCTAATGAAAAACTGTTTTTT
.	.	TRBV7-3	TRBJ2-7	CASSRARLSEQYF	TGTGCCAGCTCCAGGGCTCGCCTTTCCGAGCAGTACTTC
TRBD2	.	TRBV11-2	TRBJ2-1	CASSLEAGDDEQFF	TGTGCCAGCAGCCTGGAAGCGGGGGACGATGAGCAGTTCTTC
.	.	TRBV7-9	TRBJ1-2	CASSLSSEKYGYTF	TGTGCCAGCAGCTTAAGTTCCGAGAAATATGGCTACACCTTC
.	.	TRBV5-1	TRBJ2-1	CASSLAGNEQFF	TGCGCCAGCAGCTTGGCGGGAAATGAGCAGTTCTTC
TRBD1	.	TRBV6-5	TRBJ2-7	CASSYSDRGYEQYF	TGTGCCAGCAGTTACTCGGACAGGGGCTACGAGCAGTACTTC
.	few	TRBV7-9	TRBJ2-1	CASSWPDLNNEQFF	TGTGCCAGCAGTTGGCCGGATCTTAACAATGAGCAGTTCTTC
.	.	TRBV28	TRBJ1-5	CASTSGNQPQHF	TGTGCCAGCACAAGTGGCAATCAGCCCCAGCATTTT
.	.	TRBV6-5	TRBJ2-7	CASSYSNQRAYEQYF	TGTGCCAGCAGTTACTCGAACCAGCGCGCCTACGAGCAGTACTTC
.	once	TRBV28	TRBJ1-5	CASSFLADSNQPQHF	TGTGCCAGCAGTTTTCTGGCCGATAGCAATCAGCCCCAGCATTTT
.	.	TRBV28	TRBJ1-2	CASSFRGHLNYGYTF	TGTGCCAGCAGTTTTAGGGGACACCTCAACTATGGCTACACCTTC
TRBD2	.	TRBV7-9	TRBJ2-5	CASSLASLAAPYQETQYF	TGTGCCAGCAGCTTAGCCTCACTAGCGGCGCCGTACCAAGAGACCCAGTACTTC
.	.	TRBV6-6	TRBJ1-6	CASSYDYRGWNSPLHF	TGTGCCAGCAGTTATGATTATAGGGGTTGGAATTCACCCCTCCACTTT
TRBD1	.	TRBV7-2	TRBJ1-1	CASSWTGGNTEAFF	TGTGCCAGCAGCTGGACAGGGGGGAACACTGAAGCTTTCTTT
.	.	TRBV9	TRBJ2-4	CASSVEGAKNIQYF	TGTGCCAGCAGCGTAGAGGGGGCCAAAAACATTCAGTACTTC
TRBD1	once	TRBV6-6	TRBJ2-2	CASSYTGGANTGELFF	TGTGCCAGCAGTTATACAGGGGGCGCGAACACCGGGGAGCTGTTTTTT
.	.	TRBV10-3	TRBJ1-5	CAISAQGSNQPQHF	TGTGCCATCAGTGCTCAGGGGAGCAATCAGCCCCAGCATTTT
.	.	TRBV19	TRBJ1-5	CASTPYQGSNQPQHF	TGTGCCAGTACCCCCTATCAGGGAAGCAATCAGCCCCAGCATTTT
.	.	TRBV11-3	TRBJ2-3	CASSRGETDTQYF	TGTGCCAGCAGCCGAGGGGAAACAGATACGCAGTATTTT
.	.	TRBV5-6	TRBJ2-2	CASSLGLLRGELFF	TGTGCCAGCAGCTTGGGACTACTGCGCGGGGAGCTGTTTTTT
.	.	TRBV5-5	TRBJ1-5	CASSPTMGANQPQHF	TGTGCCAGCAGCCCGACTATGGGGGCAAATCAGCCCCAGCATTTT
.	.	TRBV6-5	TRBJ2-5	CASSYSSNRRETQYF	TGTGCCAGCAGTTACTCGAGTAACAGAAGAGAGACCCAGTACTTC
TRBD1	once	TRBV6-1	TRBJ1-1	CASSGMEGARTEAFF	TGTGCCAGCAGTGGTATGGAGGGGGCGCGCACTGAAGCTTTCTTT
.	once	TRBV6-1	TRBJ1-5	CASSGGPGPYSNQPQHF	TGTGCCAGCAGTGGGGGGCCGGGACCCTATAGCAATCAGCCCCAGCATTTT
.	.	TRBV2	TRBJ2-2	CASSVRSDTGELFF	TGTGCCAGCAGTGTTAGAAGTGACACCGGGGAGCTGTTTTTT
.	.	TRBV4-2	TRBJ2-5	CASSGGISAETQYF	TGTGCCAGCAGTGGCGGGATCTCGGCAGAGACCCAGTACTTC
.	once	TRBV14	TRBJ2-1	CASSQGYLNEQFF	TGTGCCAGCAGCCAAGGTTACCTTAATGAGCAGTTCTTC
.	.	TRBV2	TRBJ2-2	CASRRDSSDTGELFF	TGTGCCAGCAGGAGGGACTCCAGTGACACCGGGGAGCTGTTTTTT
.	once	TRBV7-9	TRBJ1-4	CASSLAFREGEKLFF	TGTGCCAGCAGCTTAGCGTTTCGAGAAGGTGAAAAACTGTTTTTT
.	once	TRBV7-2	TRBJ1-4	CASSLLWQTTNEKLFF	TGTGCCAGCAGCTTACTTTGGCAGACAACTAATGAAAAACTGTTTTTT
TRBD1	.	TRBV19	TRBJ1-5	CASSRYRGANQPQHF	TGTGCCAGTAGTAGATACAGGGGGGCGAATCAGCCCCAGCATTTT
.	.	TRBV7-9	TRBJ1-2	CASSAYGGAYGYTF	TGTGCCAGCAGCGCCTATGGGGGTGCCTATGGCTACACCTTC
TRBD2	.	TRBV28	TRBJ2-3	CASSFLAGDADTQYF	TGTGCCAGCAGTTTTTTAGCGGGAGACGCAGATACGCAGTATTTT
.	.	TRBV15	TRBJ1-2	CATSSPGGFGGYTF	TGTGCCACCAGCAGCCCGGGGGGGTTCGGGGGCTACACCTTC
.	.	TRBV7-6	TRBJ2-1	CASSFTGNEQFF	TGTGCCAGCAGCTTCACGGGCAATGAGCAGTTCTTC
.	.	TRBV10-3	TRBJ2-7	CAISDGTKGSPLSYEQYF	TGTGCCATCAGTGATGGGACGAAGGGAAGCCCCCTCTCCTACGAGCAGTACTTC
TRBD1	.	TRBV7-9	TRBJ1-4	CASSVRTGTNEKLFF	TGTGCCAGCAGCGTAAGGACAGGGACGAATGAAAAACTGTTTTTT
TRBD2	once	TRBV5-4	TRBJ2-1	CASSSAGVVNWFF	TGTGCCAGCAGTTCAGCGGGAGTGGTGAATTGGTTCTTC
.	.	TRBV28	TRBJ2-2	CASSSPSGTDYTGELFF	TGTGCCAGCAGTTCTCCCTCCGGGACCGATTACACCGGGGAGCTGTTTTTT
TRBD2	once	TRBV13	TRBJ2-1	CASSSGTSGGNEQFF	TGTGCCAGCAGCTCAGGGACTAGCGGGGGCAATGAGCAGTTCTTC
TRBD1	.	TRBV2	TRBJ1-4	CASREDRVNEKLFF	TGTGCCAGCAGGGAGGACAGGGTGAATGAAAAACTGTTTTTT
.	few	TRBV12-5	TRBJ1-1	CASGLSSVNTEAFF	TGTGCTAGTGGTTTGAGTTCGGTGAACACTGAAGCTTTCTTT
TRBD1	.	TRBV29-1	TRBJ1-2	CSVSRDRNNYGYTF	TGCAGCGTTAGCCGGGACAGGAATAACTATGGCTACACCTTC
.	.	TRBV19	TRBJ1-2	CASSTQGYGYTF	TGTGCCAGTAGCACCCAGGGGTATGGCTACACCTTC
.	.	TRBV19	TRBJ2-3	CASSQDGAADTQYF	TGTGCCAGTAGTCAAGACGGGGCGGCAGATACGCAGTATTTT
.	.	TRBV6-5	TRBJ1-2	CASSYSGDYGYTF	TGTGCCAGCAGTTACTCCGGAGACTATGGCTACACCTTC
TRBD1	.	TRBV27	TRBJ1-2	CAGSRTGGGYTF	TGTGCCGGCAGTCGGACAGGGGGTGGCTACACCTTC
.	.	TRBV7-2	TRBJ1-6	CASSLAGATNSPLHF	TGTGCCAGCAGCTTAGCGGGCGCAACAAATTCACCCCTCCACTTT
TRBD2	few	TRBV7-2	TRBJ2-5	CASREGLAAETQYF	TGTGCCAGCAGGGAAGGACTAGCGGCAGAGACCCAGTACTTC
.	once	TRBV18	TRBJ1-4	CASSPREGVTNEKLFF	TGTGCCAGCTCACCCCGGGAGGGGGTAACTAATGAAAAACTGTTTTTT
.	.	TRBV7-2	TRBJ2-1	CASSFGTYNEQFF	TGTGCCAGCAGCTTCGGTACCTACAATGAGCAGTTCTTC
.	few	TRBV5-6	TRBJ1-2	CASSFGTQVIGYTF	TGTGCCAGCAGCTTTGGTACGCAGGTTATCGGCTACACCTTC
.	.	TRBV10-1	TRBJ1-6	CASSWTENSPLHF	TGCGCCAGCAGCTGGACGGAAAATTCACCCCTCCACTTT
TRBD2	.	TRBV7-9	TRBJ2-3	CASSSGTSADLDTQYF	TGTGCCAGCAGCTCCGGGACTAGCGCTGACCTAGATACGCAGTATTTT
.	.	TRBV25-1	TRBJ1-6	CASSELGSGSPLHF	TGTGCCAGCAGTGAATTGGGATCAGGTTCACCCCTCCACTTT
TRBD1	.	TRBV6-5	TRBJ2-2	CASSTGSGGTGELFF	TGTGCCAGCAGTACAGGGTCAGGGGGCACCGGGGAGCTGTTTTTT